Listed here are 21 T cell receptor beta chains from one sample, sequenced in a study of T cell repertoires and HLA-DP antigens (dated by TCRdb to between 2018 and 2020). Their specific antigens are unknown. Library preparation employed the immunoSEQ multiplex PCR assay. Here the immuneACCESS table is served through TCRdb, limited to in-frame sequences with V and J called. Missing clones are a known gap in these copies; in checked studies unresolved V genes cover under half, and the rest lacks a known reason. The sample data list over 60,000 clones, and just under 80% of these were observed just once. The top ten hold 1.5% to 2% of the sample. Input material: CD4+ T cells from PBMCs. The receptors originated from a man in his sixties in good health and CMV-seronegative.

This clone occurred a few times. CDR3 amino acids: CASSRRGGEEEQYF. In DNA, the CDR3 is TGTGCCAGCTCCCGTCGCGGGGGGGAGGAAGAGCAGTACTTC. The chain employs TRBV2 and TRBJ2-7; TRBD2 matches at 9 bases. The CDR3 runs to 14 residues. V dropped 8 bases and J dropped 7; count of bases not matched to a gene: 12. CDR1 and CDR2 (germline): SNHLY, FYNNEI. Drawing the rest from reference TRBV2 and TRBJ2-7, the complete variable domain is EPEVTQTPSHQVTQMGQEVILRCVPISNHLYFYWYRQILGQKVEFLVSFYNNEISEKSEIFDDQFSVERPDGSNFTLKIRSTKLEDSAMYFCASSRRGGEEEQYFGPGTRLTVT.

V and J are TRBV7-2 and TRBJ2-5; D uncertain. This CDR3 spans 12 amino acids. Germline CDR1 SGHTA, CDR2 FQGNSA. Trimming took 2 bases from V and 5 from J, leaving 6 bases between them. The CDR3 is CASSLSRETQYF. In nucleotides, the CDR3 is TGTGCCAGCAGCTTATCCAGGGAGACCCAGTACTTC.

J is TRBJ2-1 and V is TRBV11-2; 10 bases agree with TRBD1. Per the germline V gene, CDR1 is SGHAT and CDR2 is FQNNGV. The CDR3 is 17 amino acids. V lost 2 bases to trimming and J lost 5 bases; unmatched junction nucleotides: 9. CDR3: CASSLKKSGQGNNEQFF. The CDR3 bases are TGTGCCAGCAGCTTAAAGAAATCGGGACAGGGGAACAATGAGCAGTTCTTC.

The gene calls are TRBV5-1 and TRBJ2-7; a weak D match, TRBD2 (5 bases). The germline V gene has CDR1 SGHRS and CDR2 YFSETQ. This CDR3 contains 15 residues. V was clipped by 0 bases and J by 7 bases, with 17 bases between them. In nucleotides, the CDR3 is TGCGCCAGCAGCTTGGCTGGAGGAGGTCCTAGGGAGCAGTACTTC. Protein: CASSLAGGGPREQYF.

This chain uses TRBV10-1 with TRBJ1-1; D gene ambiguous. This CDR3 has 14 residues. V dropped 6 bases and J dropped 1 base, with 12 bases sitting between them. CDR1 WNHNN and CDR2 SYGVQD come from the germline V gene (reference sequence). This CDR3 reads CASSLDGWNTEAFF. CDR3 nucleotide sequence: TGCGCCAGCAGCCTGGACGGCTGGAACACTGAAGCTTTCTTT.

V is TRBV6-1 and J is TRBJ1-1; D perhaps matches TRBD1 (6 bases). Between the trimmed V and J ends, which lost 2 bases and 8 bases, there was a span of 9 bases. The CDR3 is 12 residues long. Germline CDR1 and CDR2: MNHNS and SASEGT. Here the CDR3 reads CASSENRAEAFF. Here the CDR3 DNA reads TGTGCCAGCAGTGAAAACAGGGCGGAAGCTTTCTTT.

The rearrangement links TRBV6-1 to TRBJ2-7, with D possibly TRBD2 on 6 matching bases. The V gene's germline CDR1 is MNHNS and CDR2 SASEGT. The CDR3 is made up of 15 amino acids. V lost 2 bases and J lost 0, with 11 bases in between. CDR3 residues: CASSELGGVSYEQYV. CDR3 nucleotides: TGTGCCAGCAGTGAATTGGGCGGGGTCTCCTACGAGCAGTACGTC.

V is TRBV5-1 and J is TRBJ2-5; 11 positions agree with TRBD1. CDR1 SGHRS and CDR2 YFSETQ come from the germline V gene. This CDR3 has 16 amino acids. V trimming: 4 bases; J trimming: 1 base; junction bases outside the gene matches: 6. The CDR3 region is CASSETGTGGQETQYF. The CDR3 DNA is TGCGCCAGCAGCGAAACCGGGACAGGGGGCCAAGAGACCCAGTACTTC. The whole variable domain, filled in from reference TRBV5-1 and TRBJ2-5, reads KAGVTQTPRYLIKTRGQQVTLSCSPISGHRSVSWYQQTPGQGLQFLFEYFSETQRNKGNFPGRFSGRQFSNSRSEMNVSTLELGDSALYLCASSETGTGGQETQYFGPGTRLLVL.

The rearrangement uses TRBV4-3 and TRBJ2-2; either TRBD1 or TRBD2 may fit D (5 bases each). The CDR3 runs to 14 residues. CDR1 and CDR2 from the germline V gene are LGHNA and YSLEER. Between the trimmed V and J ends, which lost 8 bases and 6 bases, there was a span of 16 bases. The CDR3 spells CASRGAAHSGELFF. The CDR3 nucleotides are TGCGCCAGCCGAGGGGCAGCGCACTCCGGGGAGCTGTTTTTT.

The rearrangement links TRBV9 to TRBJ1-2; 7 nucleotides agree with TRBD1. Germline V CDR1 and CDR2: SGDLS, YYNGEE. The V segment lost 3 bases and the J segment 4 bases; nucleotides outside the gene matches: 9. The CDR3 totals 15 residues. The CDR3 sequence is CASSGHPRTGYGYTF. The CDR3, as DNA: TGTGCCAGCAGCGGGCACCCGAGGACAGGCTATGGCTACACCTTC.

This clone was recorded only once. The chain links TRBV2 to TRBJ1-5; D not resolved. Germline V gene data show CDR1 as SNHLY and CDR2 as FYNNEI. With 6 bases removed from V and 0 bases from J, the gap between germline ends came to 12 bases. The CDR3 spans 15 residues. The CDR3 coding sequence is TGTGCCAGCAGCAACCAGAAACCTAGCAATCAGCCCCAGCATTTT. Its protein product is CASSNQKPSNQPQHF.

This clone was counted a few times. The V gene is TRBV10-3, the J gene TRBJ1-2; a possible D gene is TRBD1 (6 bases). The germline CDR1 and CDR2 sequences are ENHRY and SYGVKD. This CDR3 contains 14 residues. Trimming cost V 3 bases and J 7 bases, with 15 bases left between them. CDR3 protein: CAISDFTGFGGYTF. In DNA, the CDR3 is TGTGCCATCAGTGACTTTACAGGGTTCGGTGGCTACACCTTC.

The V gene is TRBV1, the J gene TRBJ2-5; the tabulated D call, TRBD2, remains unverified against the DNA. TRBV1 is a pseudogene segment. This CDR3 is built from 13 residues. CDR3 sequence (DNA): TGCACCGCAGCATGGAGGGGCGAGAAGACCCAGTACTTC. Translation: CTAAWRGEKTQYF.

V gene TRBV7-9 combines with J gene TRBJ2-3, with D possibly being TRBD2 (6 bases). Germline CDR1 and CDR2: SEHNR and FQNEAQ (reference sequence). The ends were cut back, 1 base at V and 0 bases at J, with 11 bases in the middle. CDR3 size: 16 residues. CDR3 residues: CASSLVSGSSTDTQYF. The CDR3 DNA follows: TGTGCCAGCAGCTTAGTTAGCGGATCTAGCACAGATACGCAGTATTTT.

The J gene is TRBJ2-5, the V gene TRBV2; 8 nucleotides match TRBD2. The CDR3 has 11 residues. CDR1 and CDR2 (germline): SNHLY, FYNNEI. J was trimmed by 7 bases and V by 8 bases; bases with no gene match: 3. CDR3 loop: CASFRGGTQYF. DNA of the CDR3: TGTGCCAGCTTCCGGGGGGGGACCCAGTACTTC.

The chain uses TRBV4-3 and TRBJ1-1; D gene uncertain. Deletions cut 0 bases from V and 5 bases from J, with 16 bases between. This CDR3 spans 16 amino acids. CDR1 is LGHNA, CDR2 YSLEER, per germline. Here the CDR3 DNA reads TGCGCCAGCAGCCAAGATCTTCGGTCGGGCGGGACTGAAGCTTTCTTT. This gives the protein CASSQDLRSGGTEAFF.

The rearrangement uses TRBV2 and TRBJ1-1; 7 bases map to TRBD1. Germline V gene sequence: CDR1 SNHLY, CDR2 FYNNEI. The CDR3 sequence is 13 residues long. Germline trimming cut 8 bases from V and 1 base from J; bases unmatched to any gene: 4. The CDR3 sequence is CASGGQRNTEAFF. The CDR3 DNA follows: TGTGCCAGCGGGGGACAGAGGAACACTGAAGCTTTCTTT. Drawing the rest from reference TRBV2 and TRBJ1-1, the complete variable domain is EPEVTQTPSHQVTQMGQEVILRCVPISNHLYFYWYRQILGQKVEFLVSFYNNEISEKSEIFDDQFSVERPDGSNFTLKIRSTKLEDSAMYFCASGGQRNTEAFFGQGTRLTVV.

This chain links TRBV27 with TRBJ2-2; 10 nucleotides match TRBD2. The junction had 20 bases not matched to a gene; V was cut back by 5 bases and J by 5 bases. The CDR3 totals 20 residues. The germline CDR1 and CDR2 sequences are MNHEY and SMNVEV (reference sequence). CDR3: CASSRALGAGGPERTGELFF. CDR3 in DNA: TGTGCCAGCAGTAGGGCCCTAGGAGCGGGAGGGCCAGAGAGAACCGGGGAGCTGTTTTTT.

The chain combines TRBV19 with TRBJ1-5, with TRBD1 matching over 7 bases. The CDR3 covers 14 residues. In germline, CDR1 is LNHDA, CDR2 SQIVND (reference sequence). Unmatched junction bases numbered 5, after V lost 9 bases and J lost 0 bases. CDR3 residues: CASLGTDSNQPQHF. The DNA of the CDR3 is TGTGCCAGCCTAGGGACAGATAGCAATCAGCCCCAGCATTTT.

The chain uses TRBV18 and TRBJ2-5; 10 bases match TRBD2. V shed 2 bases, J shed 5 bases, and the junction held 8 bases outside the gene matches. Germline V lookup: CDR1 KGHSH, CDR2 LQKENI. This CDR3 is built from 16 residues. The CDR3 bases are TGTGCCAGCTCACCAAGGCCAGCGGGAGGGCCCGAGACCCAGTACTTC. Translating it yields CASSPRPAGGPETQYF. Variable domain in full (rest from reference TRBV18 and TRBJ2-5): NAGVMQNPRHLVRRRGQEARLRCSPMKGHSHVYWYRQLPEEGLKFMVYLQKENIIDESGMPKERFSAEFPKEGPSILRIQQVVRGDSAAYFCASSPRPAGGPETQYFGPGTRLLVL.

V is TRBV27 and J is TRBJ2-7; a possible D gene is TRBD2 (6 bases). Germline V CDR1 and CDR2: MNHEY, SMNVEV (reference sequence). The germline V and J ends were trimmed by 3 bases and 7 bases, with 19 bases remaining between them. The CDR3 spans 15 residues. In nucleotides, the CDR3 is TGTGCCAGCAGTTTCGGGGCGGGGCCGCCTGGGGAGCAGTACTTC. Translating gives CASSFGAGPPGEQYF.